This entry describes one T cell receptor beta chain. What it recognizes is unknown. The donors gave bone marrow, and they were healthy. The data belong to a study of cytomegalovirus exposure and HLA in healthy donors. Looking at the study overall: Of all 400 or so donors who were genotyped, roughly 81% belonged to the Caucasian-associated ancestry cluster.

Study-wide results and limits: As immune exposure information, only CMV serostatus was available.

The PCR employed 60 Vbeta primers together with 13 Jbeta primers. The method was immunoSEQ multiplex PCR; TCRdb's version includes in-frame clones alone and lacks a portion of them. The sample consists of around 180,000 clones, about 80% of them appearing once. The receptor was isolated from a woman aged 45-65 years in good health and CMV-seronegative. The sequenced sample consisted of PBMCs.

The CDR3 DNA is TGTGCCAGCATCGAGGGGGTCAATCAGCCCCAGCATTTT. Its protein is CASIEGVNQPQHF. The V call is TRBV6-1, the J call TRBJ1-5; D is possibly TRBD1 (6 bases). Per the germline V gene, CDR1 is MNHNS and CDR2 is SASEGT. There are 13 residues in the CDR3. The V end lost 7 bases, the J end lost 3 bases, and 10 bases lay between the germline ends.